A selection of T cell receptor beta chains follows, all from one sample in a study of graft-versus-host responses after intestinal transplantation. Libraries were prepared by immunoSEQ multiplex PCR; TCRdb keeps only in-frame clonotypes and omits some of them. The sample has 11,000 to 15,000 clones; 77% are singletons. The starting material was ileum tissue, obtained roughly 26 days after intestinal transplant. The receptors shown here come from a human patient who received an intestinal transplant, so some T cells may come from the graft donor. CDR3s include the opening cysteine and the closing phenylalanine or tryptophan. Each record gives: V gene, D gene, clone size, CDR3 length, J gene, CDR3 DNA, CDR3 protein. A D gene is named only where the DNA matches it firmly. Clone size is shown for a subset of rows, as once, few, many or a class of expanded clone.

TRBV6-1	NA	NA	14	TRBJ1-5	TGTGCCAGCAGTTGGGGGCCTAGCAATCAGCCCCAGCATTTT	CASSWGPSNQPQHF
TRBV28	NA	NA	14	TRBJ1-2	TGTGCCAGCAGTCCGGGGACATTCGGTGACGGCTACACCTTC	CASSPGTFGDGYTF
TRBV7-2	NA	NA	16	TRBJ2-2	TGTGCCAGCAGAGAACCGGGACTGCGGAACACCGGGGAGCTGTTTTTT	CASREPGLRNTGELFF
TRBV15	NA	NA	16	TRBJ1-5	TGTGCCACCAGCAGAGCCGAAGGGGTGAGCAATCAGCCCCAGCATTTT	CATSRAEGVSNQPQHF
TRBV6-1	TRBD1	NA	14	TRBJ1-1	TGTGCCAGCAGTGTTACCGGGACAGCAATTGAAGCTTTCTTT	CASSVTGTAIEAFF
TRBV4-1	TRBD1	NA	16	TRBJ2-3	TGCGCCAGCAGCCAAGTCGGGACAGGGCCGACAGATACGCAGTATTTT	CASSQVGTGPTDTQYF
TRBV18	TRBD2	once	16	TRBJ2-1	TGTGCCAGCTCACCACCCACGGGGGGGCCGAACGGTGAGCAGTTCTTC	CASSPPTGGPNGEQFF
TRBV7-2	NA	NA	14	TRBJ2-5	TGTGCCAGCAGCTTACGCAGGGACCAAGAGACCCAGTACTTC	CASSLRRDQETQYF
TRBV7-3	TRBD1	NA	14	TRBJ2-1	TGTGCCAGCAGCCCAGACAGGGGTCGTAGTGAGCAGTTCTTC	CASSPDRGRSEQFF
TRBV6-5	TRBD2	NA	15	TRBJ2-2	TGTGCCAGCAGGGAGACTAGCATTGGTGGCGGGGAGCTGTTTTTT	CASRETSIGGGELFF
TRBV5-1	TRBD2	NA	16	TRBJ2-7	TGCGCCAGCAGCTTGGCCGCGACTAGCGGGGCGAACGAGCAGTACTTC	CASSLAATSGANEQYF
TRBV6-5	NA	NA	14	TRBJ2-1	TGTGCCAGCAGTTTCTCCGCGACCTACAATGAGCAGTTCTTC	CASSFSATYNEQFF
TRBV5-4	NA	NA	15	TRBJ2-1	TGTGCCAGCAGCTTTGGCGGGGGCGCCTACAATGAGCAGTTCTTC	CASSFGGGAYNEQFF
TRBV27	NA	NA	17	TRBJ1-5	TGTGCCAGCAGTTTTGTTACAGGGAGTATAAGCAATCAGCCCCAGCATTTT	CASSFVTGSISNQPQHF
TRBV5-1	TRBD2	NA	15	TRBJ2-1	TGCGCCAGCAGCTTCCTAGCGGGCCCTGACAATGAGCAGTTCTTC	CASSFLAGPDNEQFF
TRBV7-2	TRBD2	NA	15	TRBJ2-5	TGTGCCAGCAGTCGTGGCGGGGGGCCCCAAGAGACCCAGTACTTC	CASSRGGGPQETQYF
TRBV9	NA	NA	15	TRBJ2-5	TGTGCCAGCAGCGTCAATCCAGGGGGGTCGGAGACCCAGTACTTC	CASSVNPGGSETQYF
TRBV15	NA	NA	15	TRBJ2-3	TGTGCCACCAGCAGAGATGGCCTTGACACAGATACGCAGTATTTT	CATSRDGLDTDTQYF
TRBV7-9	NA	few	17	TRBJ1-2	TGTGCCAGCAGCTTATGTCAGTCAACGGGGATATGCAGTGGCTACACCTTC	CASSLCQSTGICSGYTF
TRBV10-2	NA	NA	15	TRBJ2-5	TGCGCCAGCAGTGAGTCATTGGGGCCGGTAGAGACCCAGTACTTC	CASSESLGPVETQYF
TRBV5-1	TRBD1	NA	14	TRBJ1-6	TGCGCCAGCAGCTTAGAGACAGGGGCATCACCCCTCCACTTT	CASSLETGASPLHF
TRBV7-8	TRBD1	NA	17	TRBJ2-1	TGTGCCAGCAGCTTCCGAACTGGGACAGCCTCCTACAATGAGCAGTTCTTC	CASSFRTGTASYNEQFF
TRBV7-6	NA	NA	14	TRBJ1-4	TGTGCCAGCAGCTTCCAGGGTCCAAACGAAAAACTGTTTTTT	CASSFQGPNEKLFF
TRBV18	TRBD1	NA	15	TRBJ1-2	TGTGCCAGCTCACCCGGGACAGGCTTTAACTATGGCTACACCTTC	CASSPGTGFNYGYTF